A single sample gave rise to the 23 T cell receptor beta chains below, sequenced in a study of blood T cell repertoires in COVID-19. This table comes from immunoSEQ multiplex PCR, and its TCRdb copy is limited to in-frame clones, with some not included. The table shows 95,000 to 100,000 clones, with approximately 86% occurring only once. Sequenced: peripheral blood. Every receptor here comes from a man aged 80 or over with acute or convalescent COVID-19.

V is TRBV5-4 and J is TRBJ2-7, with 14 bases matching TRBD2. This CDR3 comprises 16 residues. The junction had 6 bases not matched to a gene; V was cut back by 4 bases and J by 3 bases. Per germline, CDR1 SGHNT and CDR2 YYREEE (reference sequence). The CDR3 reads CASSRGTSGSSYEQYF. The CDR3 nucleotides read TGTGCCAGCAGCCGTGGGACTAGCGGGAGTAGCTACGAGCAGTACTTC.

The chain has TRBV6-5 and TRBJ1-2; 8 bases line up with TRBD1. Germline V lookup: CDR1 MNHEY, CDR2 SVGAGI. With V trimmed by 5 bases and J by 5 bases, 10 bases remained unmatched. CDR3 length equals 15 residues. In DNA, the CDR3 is TGTGCCAGCAGTCCCCTCTTGACAGGGGAATATGGCTACACCTTC. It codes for CASSPLLTGEYGYTF.

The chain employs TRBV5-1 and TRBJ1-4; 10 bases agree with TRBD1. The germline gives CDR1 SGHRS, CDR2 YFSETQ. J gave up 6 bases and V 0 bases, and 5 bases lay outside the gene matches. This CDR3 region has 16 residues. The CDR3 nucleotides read TGCGCCAGCAGCTTGGTGGATGGGACAGGGGATGAAAAACTGTTTTTT. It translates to CASSLVDGTGDEKLFF.

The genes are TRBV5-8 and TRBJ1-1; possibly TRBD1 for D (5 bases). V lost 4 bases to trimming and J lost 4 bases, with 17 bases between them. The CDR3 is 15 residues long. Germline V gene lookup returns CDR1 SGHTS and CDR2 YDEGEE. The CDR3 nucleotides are TGTGCCAGCAGCGTCCCCCCCGACAGCTTCACTGAAGCTTTCTTT. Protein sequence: CASSVPPDSFTEAFF.

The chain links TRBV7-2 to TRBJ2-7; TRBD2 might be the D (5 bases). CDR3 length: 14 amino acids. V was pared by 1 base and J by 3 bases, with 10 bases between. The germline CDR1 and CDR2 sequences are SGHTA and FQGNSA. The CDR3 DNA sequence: TGTGCCAGCAGCTTAGGACCTAGCATCTACGAGCAGTACTTC. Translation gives CASSLGPSIYEQYF. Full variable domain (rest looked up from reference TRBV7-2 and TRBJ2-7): GAGVSQSPSNKVTEKGKDVELRCDPISGHTALYWYRQSLGQGLEFLIYFQGNSAPDKSGLPSDRFSAERTGGSVSTLTIQRTQQEDSAVYLCASSLGPSIYEQYFGPGTRLTVT.

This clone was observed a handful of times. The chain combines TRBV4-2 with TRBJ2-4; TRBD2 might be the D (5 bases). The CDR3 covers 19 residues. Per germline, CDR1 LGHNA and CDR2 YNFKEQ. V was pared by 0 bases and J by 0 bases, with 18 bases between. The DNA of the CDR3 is TGTGCCAGCAGCCAAGATCTTACCAACCGGGGTCTAGCCAAAAACATTCAGTACTTC. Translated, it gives CASSQDLTNRGLAKNIQYF.

CDR3 residues: CASSSSGTSGRKRDNEQFF. The CDR3 coding sequence is TGCGCCAGCAGCTCCAGTGGGACTAGCGGGAGAAAGCGGGACAATGAGCAGTTCTTC. The chain employs TRBV4-1 and TRBJ2-1; 14 nucleotides align to TRBD2. Germline lookup yields CDR1 MGHRA and CDR2 YSYEKL. The CDR3 has 19 residues. J was trimmed by 5 bases and V by 5 bases; bases with no gene match: 14.

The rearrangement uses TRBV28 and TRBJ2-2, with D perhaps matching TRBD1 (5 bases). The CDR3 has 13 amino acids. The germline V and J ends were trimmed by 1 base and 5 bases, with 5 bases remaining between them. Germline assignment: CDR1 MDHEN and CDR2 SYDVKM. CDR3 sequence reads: CASSLSGTGELFF. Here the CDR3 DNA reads TGTGCCAGCAGTTTATCAGGGACCGGGGAGCTGTTTTTT.

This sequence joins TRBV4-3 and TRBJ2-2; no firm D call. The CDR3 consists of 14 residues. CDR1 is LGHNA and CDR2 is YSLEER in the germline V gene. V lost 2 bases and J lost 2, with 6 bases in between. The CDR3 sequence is CASSQILNTGELFF. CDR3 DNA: TGCGCCAGCAGCCAAATCCTTAACACCGGGGAGCTGTTTTTT.

DNA for the CDR3: TGTGCCAGCAGCCTTAGCGGGACGGCCTACGAGCAGTACTTC. It translates to CASSLSGTAYEQYF. The V gene is TRBV6-6, the J gene TRBJ2-7, with 8 bases identical to TRBD2. Losses at the gene ends were 6 bases for V and 2 bases for J; bases not matched to a gene: 6. The germline CDR1 and CDR2 sequences are MNHNY and SVGAGI (reference sequence). The CDR3 spans 14 residues.

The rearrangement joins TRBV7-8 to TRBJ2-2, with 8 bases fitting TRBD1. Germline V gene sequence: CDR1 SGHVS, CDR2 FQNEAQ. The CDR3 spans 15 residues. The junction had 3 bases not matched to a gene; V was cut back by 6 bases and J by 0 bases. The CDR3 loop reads CASSGGQANTGELFF. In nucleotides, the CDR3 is TGTGCCAGCAGTGGGGGACAGGCGAACACCGGGGAGCTGTTTTTT.

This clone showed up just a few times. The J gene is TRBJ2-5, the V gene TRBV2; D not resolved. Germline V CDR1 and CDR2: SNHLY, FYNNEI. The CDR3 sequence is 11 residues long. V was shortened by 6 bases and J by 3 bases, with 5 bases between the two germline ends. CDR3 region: CASRIEETQYF. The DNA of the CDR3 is TGTGCCAGCAGGATAGAAGAGACCCAGTACTTC.

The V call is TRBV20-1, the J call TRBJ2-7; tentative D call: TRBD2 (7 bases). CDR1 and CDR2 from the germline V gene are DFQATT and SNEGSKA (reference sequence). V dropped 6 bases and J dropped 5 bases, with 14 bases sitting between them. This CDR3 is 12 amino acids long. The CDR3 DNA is TGCAGTGCAAGTAGGGGGGGCAACGAGCAGTACTTC. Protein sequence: CSASRGGNEQYF.

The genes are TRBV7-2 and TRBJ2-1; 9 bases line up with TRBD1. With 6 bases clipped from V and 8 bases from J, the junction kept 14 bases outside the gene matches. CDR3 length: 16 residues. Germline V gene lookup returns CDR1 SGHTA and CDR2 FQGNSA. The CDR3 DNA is TGTGCCAGCAGTTCGGGACAGGGACGCTCCTGGGATGAGCAGTTCTTC. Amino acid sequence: CASSSGQGRSWDEQFF.

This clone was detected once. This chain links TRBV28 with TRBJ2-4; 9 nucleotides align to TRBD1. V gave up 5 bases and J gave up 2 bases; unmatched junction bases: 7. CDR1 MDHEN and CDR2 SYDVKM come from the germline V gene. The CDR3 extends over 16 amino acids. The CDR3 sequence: CASSIRTGVTKNIQYF. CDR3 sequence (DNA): TGTGCCAGCAGTATAAGGACAGGGGTAACCAAAAACATTCAGTACTTC.

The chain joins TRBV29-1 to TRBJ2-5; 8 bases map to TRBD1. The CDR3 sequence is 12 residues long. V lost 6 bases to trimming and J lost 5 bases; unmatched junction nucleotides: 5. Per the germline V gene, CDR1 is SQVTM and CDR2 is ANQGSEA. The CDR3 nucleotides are TGCAGCGTACGGACAGGGTTGGAGACCCAGTACTTC. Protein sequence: CSVRTGLETQYF.

The CDR3 reads CASSFGREIYGYTF. CDR3 DNA: TGTGCCAGCAGTTTCGGCAGGGAAATCTATGGCTACACCTTC. V and J are TRBV28 and TRBJ1-2, with D possibly matching TRBD1 (5 bases). V lost 3 bases and J lost 4, with 12 bases in between. From germline, CDR1 is MDHEN and CDR2 SYDVKM. The CDR3 extends over 14 amino acids.

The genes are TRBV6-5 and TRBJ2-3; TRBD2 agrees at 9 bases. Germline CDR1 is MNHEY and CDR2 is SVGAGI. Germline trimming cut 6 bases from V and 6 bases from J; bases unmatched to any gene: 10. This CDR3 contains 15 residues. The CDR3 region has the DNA TGTGCCAGCAGCCGATATAGCGGGAGCTCGGATACGCAGTATTTT. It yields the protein CASSRYSGSSDTQYF.

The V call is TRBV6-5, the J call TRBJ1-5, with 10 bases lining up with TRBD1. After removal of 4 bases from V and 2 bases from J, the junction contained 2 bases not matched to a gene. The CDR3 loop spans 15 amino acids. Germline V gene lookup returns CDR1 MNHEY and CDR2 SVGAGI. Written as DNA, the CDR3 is TGTGCCAGCAGTTCCGGGACAGGGGGCAATCAGCCCCAGCATTTT. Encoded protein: CASSSGTGGNQPQHF.

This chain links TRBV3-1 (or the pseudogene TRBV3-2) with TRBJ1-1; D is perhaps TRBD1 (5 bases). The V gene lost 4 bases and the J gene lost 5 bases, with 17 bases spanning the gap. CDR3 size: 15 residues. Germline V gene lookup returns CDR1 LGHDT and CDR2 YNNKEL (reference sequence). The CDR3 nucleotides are TGTGCCAGCAGCCCTAGGGACCGGAGGGGTACTGAAGCTTTCTTT. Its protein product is CASSPRDRRGTEAFF.

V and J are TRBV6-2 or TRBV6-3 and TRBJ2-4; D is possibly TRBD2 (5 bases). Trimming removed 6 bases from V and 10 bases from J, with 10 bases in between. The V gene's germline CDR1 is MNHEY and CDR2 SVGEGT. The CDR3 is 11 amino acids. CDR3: CASSDGDIQYF. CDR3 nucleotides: TGTGCCAGCAGCGACGGGGATATTCAGTACTTC.

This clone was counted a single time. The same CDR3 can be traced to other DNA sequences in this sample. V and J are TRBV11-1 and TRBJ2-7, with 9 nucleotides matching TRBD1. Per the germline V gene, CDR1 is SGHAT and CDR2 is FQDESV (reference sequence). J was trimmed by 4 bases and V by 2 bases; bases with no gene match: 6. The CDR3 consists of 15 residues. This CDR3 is CASSLRGTGRYEQYF. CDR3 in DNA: TGTGCCAGCAGCTTACGAGGGACAGGGCGATACGAGCAGTACTTC.

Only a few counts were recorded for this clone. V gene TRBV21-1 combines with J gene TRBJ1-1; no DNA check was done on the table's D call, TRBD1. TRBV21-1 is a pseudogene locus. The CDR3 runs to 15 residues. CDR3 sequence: CASSKAAGGNTEAFF. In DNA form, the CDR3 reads TGTGCCAGCAGCAAAGCGGCAGGGGGGAACACTGAAGCTTTCTTT.